The 3 T cell receptor beta chains below come from one sample, sequenced in a study of blood T cell repertoires in COVID-19 (dated by TCRdb to about 2020). The method was the immunoSEQ multiplex PCR assay. This immuneACCESS table, as held by TCRdb, lists in-frame sequences with V and J called but not all clones. Of the missing ones, under half trace to an unresolved V gene in checked studies; the others have no known cause. This sample has about 29,000 clones in its table, and around 90% of those were observed once. The top ten clones comprise roughly 3.5% of the sample. Sequences were obtained from peripheral blood. These receptors were taken from a human donor in a cohort sampled during active COVID-19.

This clone is a singleton in its sample. V usage is TRBV7-9 and J usage is TRBJ1-1, with D unresolved. CDR1 and CDR2 from the germline V gene are SEHNR and FQNEAQ (reference sequence). This CDR3 is 16 amino acids long. V was cut by 3 bases and J by 3 bases, with 17 bases left in between. In DNA, the CDR3 is TGTGCCAGCAGCTTCCCTATCGCGGGCGTCGACACTGAAGCTTTCTTT. Protein sequence: CASSFPIAGVDTEAFF.

The chain has TRBV25-1 and TRBJ1-2, with D perhaps matching TRBD1 (6 bases). The CDR3 covers 15 residues. Germline lookup yields CDR1 MGHDK and CDR2 SYGVNS. Trimming pared 1 base from V and 4 bases from J, leaving 13 bases between. The CDR3 bases are TGTGCCAGCAGTGAATCAACAGGGTTCGCCTATGGCTACACCTTC. This translates into CASSESTGFAYGYTF.

This chain uses TRBV7-2 with TRBJ1-2; D gene unclear. V dropped 4 bases and J dropped 8 bases, with 17 bases sitting between them. Germline CDR1 SGHTA, CDR2 FQGNSA. CDR3 size: 14 residues. Here the CDR3 DNA reads TGTGCCAGCAGCTCCGCCTCGGTGCCCCGGGGCTACACCTTC. Residues: CASSSASVPRGYTF.